These T cell receptor beta chains were read from a single sample in a study of T cells after yellow fever vaccination. MiXCR, applied by TCRdb to the 5' RACE reads, yields one record per CDR3 protein. The table shows 150,000 to 200,000 distinct CDR3 sequences, with 11% occurring only once. The sample was CD8+ T cells sorted from PBMCs, taken 15 days after the yellow fever booster vaccination. Receptors originate from a man between 18 and 35 years old who received the YFV17D yellow fever vaccine. CDR3s include the opening cysteine and the closing phenylalanine or tryptophan. The D gene is left open where the match is weak. The size entry is marked missing in some rows and otherwise reads once, few, many or a size class.

many	TRBV4-3	TRBJ1-6	NA	CASSPLGGSPLHF	TGCGCCAGCAGCCCCCTGGGAGGGTCACCCCTCCACTTT
NA	TRBV11-2	TRBJ1-5	NA	CASSEGYSNQPQHF	TGTGCCAGCTCGGAAGGTTATAGCAATCAGCCCCAGCATTTT
few	TRBV4-1	TRBJ2-7	NA	CASSQEVGLEQYF	TGCGCCAGCAGCCAAGAAGTTGGCCTCGAGCAGTACTTC
NA	TRBV5-1	TRBJ2-5	TRBD2	CASSKGLDQETQYF	TGCGCCAGCAGCAAGGGACTAGACCAGGAGACCCAGTACTTC
NA	TRBV7-9	TRBJ1-1	NA	CASSLFGDNTEAFF	TGTGCCAGCAGCCTGTTTGGGGATAACACTGAAGCTTTCTTT
NA	TRBV3-1	TRBJ2-5	NA	CASSPLRQVYQETQYF	TGTGCCAGCAGCCCACTGCGACAGGTATACCAAGAGACCCAGTACTTC
NA	TRBV10-3	TRBJ2-1	NA	CAARAVGGEQFF	TGTGCCGCTAGGGCAGTGGGGGGTGAGCAGTTCTTC
many	TRBV5-1	TRBJ2-5	NA	CASSSSGMTRLQETQYF	TGCGCCAGCAGCTCGTCAGGCATGACTAGGCTACAAGAGACCCAGTACTTC
once	TRBV6-5	TRBJ2-5	TRBD1	CASSYLDRDRGETQYF	TGTGCCAGCAGTTACCTCGACCGGGACAGGGGCGAGACCCAGTACTTC
NA	TRBV4-1	TRBJ1-1	NA	CASSPRDPNTEAFF	TGCGCCAGCAGCCCCAGAGACCCGAACACTGAAGCTTTCTTT
few	TRBV5-1	TRBJ1-2	NA	CASSPGTAGNYGYTF	TGCGCCAGCAGCCCTGGGACGGCAGGCAACTATGGCTACACCTTC
NA	TRBV12-3/TRBV12-4	TRBJ1-2	NA	CASCRRPEKAFYTF	TGTGCCAGCTGTAGACGCCCAGAGAAGGCCTTCTACACCTTC
few	TRBV7-9	TRBJ2-1	TRBD1	CASRQVPGQDEVFF	TGTGCCAGCAGACAAGTCCCGGGACAGGATGAAGTGTTCTTC
few	TRBV29-1	TRBJ1-1	NA	CSVGGGTTEAFF	TGCAGCGTTGGGGGGGGGACCACTGAAGCTTTCTTT
NA	TRBV20-1	TRBJ2-7	NA	CSASGYSYEQYF	TGCAGTGCTAGCGGTTACTCCTACGAGCAGTACTTC
NA	TRBV11-3	TRBJ2-1	NA	CASSQMAGAEQFF	TGTGCCAGCAGCCAGATGGCCGGTGCTGAGCAGTTCTTC
NA	TRBV7-7	TRBJ2-3	NA	CASSLEWTDTQYF	TGTGCTAGCAGCTTAGAATGGACAGATACGCAGTATTTT